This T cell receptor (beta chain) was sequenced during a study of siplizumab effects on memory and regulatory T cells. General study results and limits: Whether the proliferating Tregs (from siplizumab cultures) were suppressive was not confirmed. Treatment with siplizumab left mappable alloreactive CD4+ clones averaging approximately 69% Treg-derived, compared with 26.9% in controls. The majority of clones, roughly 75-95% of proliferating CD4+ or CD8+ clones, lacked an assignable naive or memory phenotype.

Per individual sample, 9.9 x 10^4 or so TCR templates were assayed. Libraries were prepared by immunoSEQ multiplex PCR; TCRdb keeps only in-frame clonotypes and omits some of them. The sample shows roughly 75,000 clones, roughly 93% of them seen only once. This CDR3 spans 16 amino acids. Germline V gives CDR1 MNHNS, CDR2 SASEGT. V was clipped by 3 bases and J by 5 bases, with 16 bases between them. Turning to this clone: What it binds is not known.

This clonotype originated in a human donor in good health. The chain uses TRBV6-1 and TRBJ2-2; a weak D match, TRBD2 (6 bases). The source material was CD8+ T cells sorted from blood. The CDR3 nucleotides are TGTGCCAGCAGTGATTTCCCGGAGGGCGGTACCGGGGAGCTGTTTTTT. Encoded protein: CASSDFPEGGTGELFF.